The clone carrying this T cell receptor (beta chain) has a single count. Ages ranged from about 18 to 90 years, with residence in about two dozen US areas. Participants reported their clinical history, and cohort assignment relied on those reports. Source study methods: Reference gene primer amplification in the assay estimated nucleated cell counts. Repertoires were generated with immunoSEQ multiplex PCR, while TCRdb's copy carries only in-frame clones and drops some. The V and J calls and clone size come from that table; D and trimming were worked out from the DNA. Here the sample spans 500,000 or so clones, roughly 87% being singletons. CDR3 length: 17 amino acids. In germline, CDR1 is SGHAT, CDR2 FQNNGV. Unmatched junction bases numbered 13, after V lost 3 bases and J lost 2 bases. This entry is derived from a study of blood T cell repertoires in COVID-19. Study background: Samples of COVID-19 (acute and convalescent) were obtained from the United States, Italy and Spain.

The rearrangement uses TRBV11-2 and TRBJ2-7, with TRBD1 matching over 7 bases. The TCR originated in a woman younger than 30 who had recovered from COVID-19. Source material: PBMCs or T cells enriched from blood (not recorded which). The CDR3 sequence is CASSFPEVGGLTYEQYF. The CDR3 coding sequence is TGTGCCAGCAGCTTCCCGGAAGTAGGGGGCCTTACCTACGAGCAGTACTTC.